Given below is one T cell receptor beta chain in context. The antigen remains unidentified. This sample is drawn from a study of cytotoxic CD8 clonotypes in ibrutinib-treated CLL. Study-level background: Response samples were taken after a median of 12 months on treatment, range 6 to 36. Study-wide points: Progressing patients had sampling times that differed from those of sustained-remission patients.

Repertoires were generated with immunoSEQ multiplex PCR, while TCRdb's copy carries only in-frame clones and drops some. The table shows under 200,000 clones, with roughly 80% occurring only once. V was shortened by 0 bases and J by 5 bases, with 8 bases between the two germline ends. The CDR3 runs 14 residues. Germline CDR1 is LNHNV and CDR2 is YYDKDF (reference sequence). The TCR sequence derives from a human donor with chronic lymphocytic leukemia. The sample was PBMCs, taken after 12 months of ibrutinib treatment. The rearrangement links TRBV15 to TRBJ1-5; D uncertain. The CDR3 coding sequence is TGTGCCACCAGCAGAGACGGGGTTTATCAGCCCCAGCATTTT. This gives the protein CATSRDGVYQPQHF.